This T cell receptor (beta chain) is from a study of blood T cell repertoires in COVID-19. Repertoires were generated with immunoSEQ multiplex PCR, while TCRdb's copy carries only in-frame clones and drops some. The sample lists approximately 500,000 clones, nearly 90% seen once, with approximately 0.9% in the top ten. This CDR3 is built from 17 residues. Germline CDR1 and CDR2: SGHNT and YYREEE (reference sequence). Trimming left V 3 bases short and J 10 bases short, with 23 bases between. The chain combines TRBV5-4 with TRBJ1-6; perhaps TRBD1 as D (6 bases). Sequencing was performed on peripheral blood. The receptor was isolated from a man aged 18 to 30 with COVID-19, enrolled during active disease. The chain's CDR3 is CASSSRKKQGRNSPLHF. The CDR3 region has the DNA TGTGCCAGCAGCTCCCGAAAAAAACAGGGACGAAACTCACCCCTCCACTTT. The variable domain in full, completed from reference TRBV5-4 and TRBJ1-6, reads ETGVTQSPTHLIKTRGQQVTLRCSSQSGHNTVSWYQQALGQGPQFIFQYYREEENGRGNFPPRFSGLQFPNYSSELNVNALELDDSALYLCASSSRKKQGRNSPLHFGNGTRLTVT.